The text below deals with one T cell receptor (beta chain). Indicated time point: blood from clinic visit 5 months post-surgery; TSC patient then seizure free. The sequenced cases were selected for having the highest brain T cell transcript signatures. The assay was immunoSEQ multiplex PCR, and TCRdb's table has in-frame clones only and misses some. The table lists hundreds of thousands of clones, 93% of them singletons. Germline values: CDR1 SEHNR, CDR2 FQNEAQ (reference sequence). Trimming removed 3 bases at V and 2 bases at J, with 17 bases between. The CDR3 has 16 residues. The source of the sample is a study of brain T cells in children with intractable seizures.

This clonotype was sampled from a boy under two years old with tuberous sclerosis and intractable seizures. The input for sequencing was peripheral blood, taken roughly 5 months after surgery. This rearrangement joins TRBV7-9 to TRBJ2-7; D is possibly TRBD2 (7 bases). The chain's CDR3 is CASSFVGGAPTYEQYF. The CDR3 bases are TGTGCCAGCAGCTTCGTGGGGGGGGCGCCGACCTACGAGCAGTACTTC.